The T cell receptor beta chain under discussion was sequenced for a study of shared clonotypes between healthy human individuals. Germline V gene sequence: CDR1 SGHVS, CDR2 FNYEAQ. V dropped 0 bases and J dropped 5 bases, with 7 bases sitting between them. The CDR3 loop spans 13 amino acids. Per sorted-subset replicate PCR, input was approximately 0.2 ug DNA, representing tens of thousands of T cell genomes. Data came from immunoSEQ multiplex PCR; TCRdb stores just in-frame clones and leaves some out. Of 190,000 or so clones listed, 65% to 80% were seen once; the top ten hold 8% to 13%. Specimen: memory CD4+ T cells sorted from blood. The subset was: CD45RA-negative fraction. The chain combines TRBV7-6 with TRBJ2-5; D gene uncertain. The TCR comes from a man aged 30-40 years in good health. The CDR3 protein is CASSLARLETQYF. The CDR3 nucleotides read TGTGCCAGCAGCTTAGCGCGATTGGAGACCCAGTACTTC. Full variable domain (remainder filled in from reference TRBV7-6 and TRBJ2-5): GAGVSQSPRYKVTKRGQDVALRCDPISGHVSLYWYRQALGQGPEFLTYFNYEAQQDKSGLPNDRFSAERPEGSISTLTIQRTEQRDSAMYRCASSLARLETQYFGPGTRLLVL.